These T cell receptor beta chains were read from a single sample in a study of T cell responses to AZD1222 COVID-19 vaccine. The data were produced by immunoSEQ multiplex PCR, yet TCRdb's version contains in-frame clones alone and is incomplete. This table has some 69,000 clones, over 65% appearing once. Sample: peripheral blood, taken 28 days after the second AZD1222 dose. These receptors were obtained from an adult who received the AZD1222 COVID-19 vaccine. Each CDR3 is given with its conserved first and last residue.

j_call: TRBJ2-5
v_call: TRBV20-1
cdr3_aa: CSARASETQYF

j_call: TRBJ2-7
v_call: TRBV6-5
cdr3_aa: CASSETPYYEQYF

j_call: TRBJ2-3
v_call: TRBV7-9
cdr3_aa: CASRTDRGYSTDTQYF

j_call: TRBJ2-6
v_call: TRBV19
cdr3_aa: CASSIPGNGANVLTF

j_call: TRBJ1-5
v_call: TRBV6-5
cdr3_aa: CASSYSLNQPQHF

j_call: TRBJ2-2
v_call: TRBV2
cdr3_aa: CASSEGGRSNTGELFF

j_call: TRBJ1-5
v_call: TRBV7-9
cdr3_aa: CASSLVGRGLNQPQHF

j_call: TRBJ1-5
v_call: TRBV10-3
cdr3_aa: CAISGVPGGDSNQPQHF

j_call: TRBJ2-1
v_call: TRBV20-1
cdr3_aa: CSASVGTSGPYNEQFF

j_call: TRBJ2-1
v_call: TRBV19
cdr3_aa: CASSIMKGHSQFF

j_call: TRBJ2-7
v_call: TRBV5-1
cdr3_aa: CASSLYSGPYEQYF

j_call: TRBJ2-1
v_call: TRBV6-8
cdr3_aa: CASILARRGLYNEQFF

j_call: TRBJ1-2
v_call: TRBV6-5
cdr3_aa: CASSTLGQGGGYTF

j_call: TRBJ1-6
v_call: TRBV7-2
cdr3_aa: CASSFGQGSSPLHF

j_call: TRBJ2-2
v_call: TRBV10-2
cdr3_aa: CASRQGQSTGELFF

j_call: TRBJ1-6
v_call: TRBV2
cdr3_aa: CASSDGQGGSPLHF

j_call: TRBJ1-1
v_call: TRBV5-1
cdr3_aa: CASSEDRQNTEAFF

j_call: TRBJ2-3
v_call: TRBV12-3/TRBV12-4
cdr3_aa: CASSFGSDTQYF

j_call: TRBJ1-4
v_call: TRBV5-1
cdr3_aa: CASSLNYPTNEKLFF

j_call: TRBJ1-1
v_call: TRBV9
cdr3_aa: CASSPYSGQGGRTEAFF

j_call: TRBJ2-1
v_call: TRBV7-6
cdr3_aa: CASSLGHGGYEQFF

j_call: TRBJ1-1
v_call: TRBV14
cdr3_aa: CASSQPGLNTEAFF

j_call: TRBJ1-4
v_call: TRBV2
cdr3_aa: CAWQTVGEKLFF

j_call: TRBJ1-1
v_call: TRBV6-5
cdr3_aa: CASSSGGRTEAFF

j_call: TRBJ1-3
v_call: TRBV7-9
cdr3_aa: CASSLAGSGNTIYF

j_call: TRBJ1-5
v_call: TRBV5-6
cdr3_aa: CASSLDGDQPQHF

j_call: TRBJ1-2
v_call: TRBV3-1/TRBV3-2
cdr3_aa: CASSRRTTDSFYGYTF

j_call: TRBJ2-7
v_call: TRBV10-2
cdr3_aa: CASSESNRGPYEQYF

j_call: TRBJ2-5
v_call: TRBV6-5
cdr3_aa: CASRQGRETQYF

j_call: TRBJ1-1
v_call: TRBV3-1/TRBV3-2
cdr3_aa: CASSPNGRRGLEAFF

j_call: TRBJ1-2
v_call: TRBV5-1
cdr3_aa: CASSLGVYGYTF

j_call: TRBJ2-5
v_call: TRBV7-9
cdr3_aa: CASSQGDRGHQETQYF

j_call: TRBJ2-5
v_call: TRBV2
cdr3_aa: CASSVPRDFQETQYF

j_call: TRBJ1-1
v_call: TRBV2
cdr3_aa: CASTRVNTEAFF

j_call: TRBJ1-4
v_call: TRBV6-6
cdr3_aa: CASSYRGGDEKLFF

j_call: TRBJ2-7
v_call: TRBV10-2
cdr3_aa: CASSGLQSGSYEQYF

j_call: TRBJ1-5
v_call: TRBV2
cdr3_aa: CASSETGGDLPQHF

j_call: TRBJ1-3
v_call: TRBV7-6
cdr3_aa: CASSLEYRVEDGNTIYF

j_call: TRBJ2-5
v_call: TRBV5-5
cdr3_aa: CASSVESLGGETQYF

j_call: TRBJ1-4
v_call: TRBV5-1
cdr3_aa: CASSPNPRQDNEKLFF

j_call: TRBJ1-6
v_call: TRBV12-5
cdr3_aa: CASGLVVQGRRNSPLHF

j_call: TRBJ1-5
v_call: TRBV6-5
cdr3_aa: CASKEQSLGNQPQHF

j_call: TRBJ2-3
v_call: TRBV7-3
cdr3_aa: CASSSRTGTGGDTQYF

j_call: TRBJ1-2
v_call: TRBV29-1
cdr3_aa: CSVVGQGNYGYTF

j_call: TRBJ2-1
v_call: TRBV5-1
cdr3_aa: CASTLGQAHNEQFF

j_call: TRBJ2-7
v_call: TRBV10-3
cdr3_aa: CAISEGQGVHEQYF

j_call: TRBJ2-7
v_call: TRBV5-4
cdr3_aa: CASSAVGAGTYEQYF

j_call: TRBJ2-2
v_call: TRBV27
cdr3_aa: CATAGGPTTGELFF

j_call: TRBJ2-1
v_call: TRBV4-2
cdr3_aa: CASSRDKFSYNEQFF

j_call: TRBJ1-3
v_call: TRBV1
cdr3_aa: CTSSQVRGRTVDGNTIYF

j_call: TRBJ1-2
v_call: TRBV6-5
cdr3_aa: CASSSPPFGVLVYTF

j_call: TRBJ1-1
v_call: TRBV7-2
cdr3_aa: CASSFFGSGGQNTEAFF

j_call: TRBJ1-2
v_call: TRBV7-9
cdr3_aa: CASSLTGMNYGYTF

j_call: TRBJ1-2
v_call: TRBV6-5
cdr3_aa: CASSASAYSNYGYTF